This T cell receptor (beta chain) was recovered during a study of CD8 T cells in Susac syndrome. Study-level results: It was acknowledged in the study that the number of individuals who were included in its TCR sequencing and HLA analysis was relatively small.

Germline CDR1 MNHNS, CDR2 SASEGT. The CDR3 is made up of 15 amino acids. With 6 bases clipped from V and 5 bases from J, the junction kept 12 bases outside the gene matches. RNA, at about 0.5 to 1 ug, was reverse transcribed with random hexamers. By means of immunoSEQ multiplex PCR, TCR beta CDR3 spanning 54 Vbeta and 13 Jbeta underwent amplification. TCRdb reprocessed the immunoSEQ multiplex PCR reads with MiXCR, giving one entry per CDR3 protein. The sample shows fewer than 150,000 distinct CDR3 sequences, approximately 93% of them seen only once. Comments on this clonotype: Its antigen is still unknown.

J is TRBJ2-5 and V is TRBV6-1; 7 bases match TRBD1. Specimen: CD4+ T cells from PBMCs. This receptor was obtained from a human donor with multiple sclerosis. The CDR3 DNA is TGTGCCAGCAGCCACCCTACAGGGGCGCGGGAGACCCAGTACTTC. Protein product: CASSHPTGARETQYF.